Sequencing of this T cell receptor (beta chain) was carried out in a study of CD8 T cells in Susac syndrome. For the study at large: When blood was drawn, the patients with Susac syndrome were therapy-naive, on corticosteroids, or on intravenous immunoglobulin alone. Study-level findings and limits: No clonal expansion appeared among CD4+ T cells in Susac patients.

Reverse transcription used roughly 0.45 to 1 ug RNA and random hexamers. Amplification of the TCR beta CDR3 was carried out by immunoSEQ multiplex PCR, which spanned a total of 54 Vbeta and 13 Jbeta segments. MiXCR, applied by TCRdb to the immunoSEQ multiplex PCR reads, yields one record per CDR3 protein. The sample lists about 150,000 distinct CDR3 sequences, roughly 95% occurring once. For this clonotype: Its antigen remains unknown.

This sequence was found in a human donor with Susac syndrome. The sequenced sample consisted of CD4+ T cells from PBMCs.

CDR3 bases: TGTGCCAGCAGCCAAGAAAGGAGTTATGAAGCTTTCTTT. Its protein product is CASSQERSYEAFF. The genes are TRBV3-1 and TRBJ1-1; D gene ambiguous. This CDR3 contains 13 residues. Trimming took off 0 bases at V and 7 bases at J, with 9 bases between the two ends. Germline V gives CDR1 LGHDT, CDR2 YNNKEL (reference sequence). Filled out from reference TRBV3-1 and TRBJ1-1, the complete variable domain reads DTAVSQTPKYLVTQMGNDKSIKCEQNLGHDTMYWYKQDSKKFLKIMFSYNNKELIINETVPNRFSPKSPDKAHLNLHINSLELGDSAVYFCASSQERSYEAFFGQGTRLTVV.